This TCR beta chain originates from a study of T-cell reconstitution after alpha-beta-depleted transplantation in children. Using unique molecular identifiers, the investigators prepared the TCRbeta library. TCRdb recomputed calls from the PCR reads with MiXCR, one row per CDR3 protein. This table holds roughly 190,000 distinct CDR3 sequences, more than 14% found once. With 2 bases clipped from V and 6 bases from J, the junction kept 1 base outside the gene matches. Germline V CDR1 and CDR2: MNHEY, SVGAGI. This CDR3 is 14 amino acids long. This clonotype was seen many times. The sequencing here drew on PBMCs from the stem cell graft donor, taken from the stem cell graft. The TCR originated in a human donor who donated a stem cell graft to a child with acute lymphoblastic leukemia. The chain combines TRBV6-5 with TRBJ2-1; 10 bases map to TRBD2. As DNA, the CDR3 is TGTGCCAGCAGTTACGGACTAGCGGCCAATGAGCAGTTCTTC. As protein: CASSYGLAANEQFF.